These T cell receptor beta chains were read from a single sample in a study of blood T cells in healthy people across ages. TCRdb fed the 5' RACE reads into MiXCR, producing one record per CDR3 protein. The sample includes around 900,000 distinct CDR3 sequences, more than 25% of them seen just once. Material: blood. Receptors originate from a woman of 80 years or more in good health. The CDR3 runs from the conserved cysteine through the conserved F or W. The D gene is left open where the match is weak. The listing skips clone size in some rows; elsewhere it reads once, few, many or a size class.

>many|TRBJ2-1|-|TRBV7-7
CASSLTRNNEQFF
TGTGCTAGCAGCCTAACTAGGAACAATGAGCAGTTCTTC
>-|TRBJ2-7|TRBD1|TRBV6-2/TRBV6-3
CASSSGQGAPGGPSYEQYF
TGTGCCAGCAGTAGCGGACAGGGGGCGCCCGGGGGCCCCTCCTACGAGCAGTACTTC
>many|TRBJ2-1|TRBD2|TRBV7-2
CASSSTSGGGNEQFF
TGTGCCAGCAGCTCTACTAGCGGGGGAGGGAATGAGCAGTTCTTC
>many|TRBJ2-2|-|TRBV12-3/TRBV12-4
CASGLMNTGELFF
TGTGCCAGCGGACTGATGAACACCGGGGAGCTGTTTTTT
>-|TRBJ1-2|-|TRBV7-9
CASSLVAAGRYGYTF
TGTGCCAGCAGCTTAGTAGCGGCAGGGAGATATGGCTACACCTTC
>few|TRBJ1-5|-|TRBV27
CASTNNQPQHF
TGTGCCAGTACAAACAATCAGCCCCAGCATTTT
>-|TRBJ1-5|-|TRBV6-5
CASSYRPQHF
TGTGCCAGCAGTTACCGCCCCCAGCATTTT
>-|TRBJ1-6|-|TRBV27
CASSLDRRSPLHF
TGTGCCAGCAGCCTCGACAGGAGGTCACCCCTCCACTTT
>few|TRBJ1-2|-|TRBV7-9
CASSKVGGVIPNYGYTF
TGTGCCAGCAGCAAGGTCGGCGGGGTAATTCCTAACTATGGCTACACCTTC
>-|TRBJ2-1|TRBD1|TRBV7-9
CASSMAGTGGDEQFF
TGTGCCAGCAGCATGGCCGGGACAGGGGGCGATGAGCAGTTCTTC
>-|TRBJ2-1|TRBD1|TRBV24-1
CATSDPSGTGFMNEQFF
TGTGCCACCAGTGATCCCTCCGGGACAGGGTTTATGAATGAGCAGTTCTTC
>few|TRBJ2-2|-|TRBV7-2
CASSLVANSGELFF
TGTGCCAGCAGCTTAGTTGCCAATTCCGGGGAGCTGTTTTTT
>few|TRBJ2-5|TRBD1|TRBV15
CATSRVWDRGETQYF
TGTGCCACCAGCAGAGTTTGGGACAGGGGGGAGACCCAGTACTTC
>-|TRBJ2-2|TRBD2|TRBV10-3
CAISEPGSGATGELFF
TGTGCCATCAGTGAGCCGGGGAGCGGGGCGACCGGGGAGCTGTTTTTT
>-|TRBJ2-1|-|TRBV20-1
CSARVTGGPYNEQFF
TGCAGTGCTAGAGTGACGGGGGGCCCCTACAATGAGCAGTTCTTC
>many|TRBJ2-3|TRBD1|TRBV7-8
CASSPGTDTDTQYF
TGTGCCAGCAGCCCGGGGACAGACACAGATACGCAGTATTTT
>many|TRBJ2-7|-|TRBV25-1
CASNPAGPLSEQYF
TGTGCCAGCAATCCGGCAGGGCCTCTTTCGGAGCAGTACTTC